These 7 T cell receptor beta chains were sequenced from one sample in a study of cytomegalovirus exposure and HLA in healthy donors. The PCR contained 60 Vbeta and 13 Jbeta primers. Using immunoSEQ multiplex PCR, the repertoire was profiled, and TCRdb retains in-frame clones only, with some absent. The ten top clones account for about 6%, within a sample of around 53,000 clones. Sample: PBMCs. These receptors came from a male donor in good health and CMV-seropositive.

The chain joins TRBV5-3 to TRBJ1-5; 11 nucleotides match TRBD1. TRBV5-3 qualifies as an ORF whose function is uncertain. The CDR3 has 18 amino acids. The junction had 11 bases not matched to a gene; V was cut back by 4 bases and J by 2 bases. CDR3 bases: TGTGCCAGAAGCCCCGGGGGGACAGGGGGAGTAGGCAATCAGCCCCAGCATTTT. The encoded protein is CARSPGGTGGVGNQPQHF.

The rearrangement uses TRBV28 and TRBJ2-2; TRBD1 might be the D (6 bases). Germline-derived CDR1 and CDR2 are MDHEN and SYDVKM. The length of the CDR3 is 14 residues. The V and J ends lost 8 bases and 5 bases respectively, with 15 bases between them. CDR3 in amino acids: CASAQGKKTGELFF. The CDR3 bases are TGTGCCAGCGCTCAGGGGAAGAAGACCGGGGAGCTGTTTTTT. The variable domain in full, completed from reference TRBV28 and TRBJ2-2, reads DVKVTQSSRYLVKRTGEKVFLECVQDMDHENMFWYRQDPGLGLRLIYFSYDVKMKEKGDIPEGYSVSREKKERFSLILESASTNQTSMYLCASAQGKKTGELFFGEGSRLTVL.

The J gene is TRBJ2-7, the V gene TRBV30; perhaps TRBD2 as D (6 bases). The CDR3 covers 13 residues. Germline CDR1 reads GTSNPN; CDR2 reads SVGIG (reference sequence). V was cut by 3 bases and J by 0 bases, with 9 bases left in between. The CDR3 protein is CAWSLDYSYEQYF. For the CDR3, the DNA is TGTGCCTGGAGCCTGGACTACTCCTACGAGCAGTACTTC.

The V and J genes are TRBV6-5 and TRBJ2-7; D is unresolved. Germline V gene lookup returns CDR1 MNHEY and CDR2 SVGAGI. Trimming cost V 2 bases and J 6 bases, with 11 bases left between them. The CDR3 runs 13 residues. CDR3 protein: CASSYRSKSEQYF. DNA for the CDR3: TGTGCCAGCAGTTACCGGAGTAAGTCCGAGCAGTACTTC.

The V call is TRBV28, the J call TRBJ1-5; 7 nucleotides line up with TRBD1. J was trimmed by 0 bases and V by 7 bases; bases with no gene match: 12. Germline CDR1 MDHEN, CDR2 SYDVKM. The CDR3 has 17 residues. The CDR3 loop is CASTEQGPLTSNQPQHF. CDR3 in DNA: TGTGCCAGCACCGAACAGGGGCCCCTAACTAGCAATCAGCCCCAGCATTTT. Full variable domain (missing parts from reference TRBV28 and TRBJ1-5): DVKVTQSSRYLVKRTGEKVFLECVQDMDHENMFWYRQDPGLGLRLIYFSYDVKMKEKGDIPEGYSVSREKKERFSLILESASTNQTSMYLCASTEQGPLTSNQPQHFGDGTRLSIL.

The chain uses TRBV13 and TRBJ2-5; TRBD1 matches 11 bases. V lost 5 bases and J lost 6; bases outside the gene matches: 5. The CDR3 runs 14 residues. CDR1 is PRHDT and CDR2 is FYEKMQ in the germline V gene (reference sequence). The CDR3 nucleotides read TGTGCCAGCAGCAAGGGACAGGGGGTGCAGACCCAGTACTTC. Translating gives CASSKGQGVQTQYF.

This sequence joins TRBV14 and TRBJ2-3; 8 bases fit TRBD2. Germline CDR1 SGHDN, CDR2 FVKESK. The CDR3 extends over 17 amino acids. J gave up 5 bases and V 4 bases, and 14 bases lay outside the gene matches. Here the CDR3 reads CASSPQSGGGFGDTQYF. In DNA form, the CDR3 reads TGTGCCAGCAGCCCCCAAAGCGGGGGAGGTTTCGGAGATACGCAGTATTTT. The variable domain in full, with the rest retrieved from reference TRBV14 and TRBJ2-3, is EAGVTQFPSHSVIEKGQTVTLRCDPISGHDNLYWYRRVMGKEIKFLLHFVKESKQDESGMPNNRFLAERTGGTYSTLKVQPAELEDSGVYFCASSPQSGGGFGDTQYFGPGTRLTVL.